This T cell receptor (beta chain) stems from a study of neoadjuvant nivolumab and ipilimumab in lung cancer. About the study: The combination arm added day-1 ipilimumab 1 mg/kg to nivolumab 3 mg/kg on days 1, 15, 29. Study results and caveats: Compared with tumor-adjacent uninvolved lung, resected tumors showed greater richness and clonality. Higher pretherapy blood TCR richness went with higher resected-tumor richness. TCR clonality did not significantly correlate with pathologic tumor regression.

Data came from immunoSEQ multiplex PCR; TCRdb stores just in-frame clones and leaves some out. This repertoire shows 9,500 to 10,000 clones, around 77% found once; its top ten account for 7.5%. V shed 3 bases, J shed 3 bases, and the junction held 7 bases outside the gene matches. CDR3 size: 15 residues. Germline V gene sequence: CDR1 SGHNT, CDR2 YYREEE (reference sequence). A note on this clone: Its antigen remains unidentified.

This specimen consisted of tumor tissue, obtained after neoadjuvant nivolumab, alone or with ipilimumab, at or shortly before surgery. This chain uses TRBV5-4 with TRBJ1-2; the match to TRBD1 covers 8 bases. This receptor was identified in an adult with non-small cell lung cancer. Some clones in this sample may be carry-over from other donors' samples. The CDR3 spells CASSSDRGLYYGYTF. In nucleotides, the CDR3 is TGTGCCAGCAGCTCCGACAGGGGACTGTACTATGGCTACACCTTC.